Presented here are 15 T cell receptor beta chains from one specimen sequenced in a study of regulatory T cells in long-lasting Graves disease. Libraries of TCR beta came from iRepertoire HTBI primers plus Arm-PCR of CDR3 regions. One entry per CDR3 protein, called by TCRdb with MiXCR from the multiplex PCR reads. Altogether about 470,000 distinct CDR3 sequences are present, under 25% being singletons, with the ten largest covering about 8.3%. Time point: persistent/refractory GD, antithyroid drugs over 5 years with positive TRAb. After RNA was extracted from PBMCs, the TCR library was made from it. The input for sequencing was peripheral blood mononuclear cells (PBMCs), taken when the disease was refractory, from a patient treated with antithyroid drugs. Receptors originate from a female donor with Graves disease.

V is TRBV5-6 and J is TRBJ1-5; 7 bases are a match to TRBD1. The V and J ends lost 2 bases and 4 bases, in that order; junction bases with no gene match: 6. CDR1 SGHDT and CDR2 YYEEEE come from the germline V gene. The CDR3 runs 15 residues. For the CDR3, the DNA is TGTGCCAGCAGCTTTGGGACAGCTTTAAATCAGCCCCAGCATTTT. Its translation is CASSFGTALNQPQHF.

This clonotype was counted many times. Here the CDR3 reads CASSPPPEETQYF. Written as DNA, the CDR3 is TGTGCCAGCAGCCCACCTCCGGAAGAGACCCAGTACTTC. The chain uses TRBV11-1 and TRBJ2-5; D not resolved. The CDR3 totals 13 residues. In germline, CDR1 is SGHAT, CDR2 FQDESV (reference sequence). Trimming cost V 5 bases and J 3 bases, with 10 bases left between them.

At least ten counts were recorded for this clonotype. V and J are TRBV28 and TRBJ2-2; D may be TRBD2 (6 bases). Germline V lookup: CDR1 MDHEN, CDR2 SYDVKM. Between the trimmed V and J ends, which lost 3 bases and 1 base, there was a span of 9 bases. This CDR3 spans 15 amino acids. This CDR3 reads CASSFGTGNTGELFF. The CDR3 bases are TGTGCCAGCAGTTTTGGGACTGGGAACACCGGGGAGCTGTTTTTT.

This clonotype turned up a few times. The rearrangement uses TRBV6-1 and TRBJ1-3, with a tentative D call TRBD1 (6 bases). The CDR3 totals 14 residues. Germline CDR1 is MNHNS and CDR2 is SASEGT. The V end was cut by 6 bases, the J end by 4 bases, with 13 bases between. The CDR3 DNA reads TGTGCCAGCAGCCCGGGGGGGCAAGGAAACACCATATATTTT. It codes for CASSPGGQGNTIYF.

There are many counts of this clonotype. The chain employs TRBV6-1 and TRBJ2-7, with TRBD2 identical over 8 bases. V dropped 7 bases and J dropped 3; count of bases not matched to a gene: 14. Germline CDR1 reads MNHNS; CDR2 reads SASEGT. This CDR3 region has 16 residues. The CDR3 bases are TGTGCCAGCACCCAGGACCTAGCGGGCCTAGGCTACGAGCAGTACTTC. It yields the protein CASTQDLAGLGYEQYF.

This chain connects TRBV5-1 to TRBJ1-1; D might be TRBD1 (5 bases). V gave up 4 bases and J gave up 0 bases, with 13 bases separating them. CDR3 length: 15 amino acids. From germline, CDR1 is SGHRS and CDR2 YFSETQ. The CDR3 sequence is CASSILTEMNTEAFF. CDR3 sequence (DNA): TGCGCCAGCAGCATCCTGACAGAGATGAACACTGAAGCTTTCTTT.

The chain employs TRBV20-1 and TRBJ2-6; TRBD1 might be the D (5 bases). CDR3 length: 15 amino acids. Germline V gives CDR1 DFQATT, CDR2 SNEGSKA (reference sequence). With 5 bases removed from V and 0 bases from J, the gap between germline ends came to 11 bases. Here the CDR3 DNA reads TGCAGTGCTCGCCCCGACAGCTCTGGGGCCAACGTCCTGACTTTC. Protein: CSARPDSSGANVLTF.

Worth noting for this clonotype: The junction differs from germline at one of its ends, possibly a read error. This chain joins TRBV5-1 and TRBJ2-7; D perhaps matches TRBD2 (6 bases). The germline CDR1 and CDR2 sequences are SGHRS and YFSETQ. CDR3 length equals 15 residues. CDR3 in DNA: TGTGCCAGCAGCAAGGACCCGGGACTCTCCTACGAGCAGTACTTC. Protein sequence: CASSKDPGLSYEQYF.

This clonotype was observed many times. The V gene is TRBV5-5, the J gene TRBJ1-5; D ambiguous. Germline V lookup: CDR1 SGHKS, CDR2 YYEKEE (reference sequence). The V end was cut by 4 bases, the J end by 0 bases, with 20 bases between. This CDR3 contains 18 residues. The CDR3 loop is CASSPRVSGEYSNQPQHF. CDR3 sequence (DNA): TGTGCCAGCAGCCCGCGGGTATCGGGAGAGTATAGCAATCAGCCCCAGCATTTT.

This clonotype was picked up many times. Here the CDR3 reads CASSLRDSASLGQYF. The CDR3 nucleotides read TGTGCCAGCAGCCTCCGGGATTCCGCCTCTTTAGGGCAGTACTTC. This chain joins TRBV7-2 and TRBJ2-7; possibly TRBD2 for D (5 bases). This CDR3 region has 15 residues. The ends were cut back, 5 bases at V and 9 bases at J, with 23 bases in the middle. CDR1 and CDR2 (germline): SGHTA, FQGNSA.

This clonotype was counted many times. The V call is TRBV2, the J call TRBJ2-2; D is unresolved. The germline V and J ends were trimmed by 7 bases and 0 bases, with 9 bases remaining between them. The CDR3 length is 14 residues. From germline, CDR1 is SNHLY and CDR2 FYNNEI. CDR3 amino acids: CASKASSNTGELFF. The CDR3 DNA reads TGTGCCAGCAAGGCGAGTTCGAACACCGGGGAGCTGTTTTTT.

Concerning this clonotype itself: This may stem from a read error, because a much larger clone lies one nucleotide away. V is TRBV28 and J is TRBJ1-4, with TRBD1 matching 7 bases. Per the germline V gene, CDR1 is MDHEN and CDR2 is SYDVKM. The CDR3 sequence is 14 residues long. The J segment lost 5 bases and the V segment lost 7 bases, leaving 7 bases of the junction unmatched. This CDR3 is CASKYRGGNEKLFF. Here the CDR3 DNA reads TGTGCCAGCAAATACAGGGGTGGGAATGAAAAACTGTTTTTT. Using reference TRBV28 and TRBJ1-4 for the parts outside the CDR3, the full variable domain is DVKVTQSSRYLVKRTGEKVFLECVQDMDHENMFWYRQDPGLGLRLIYFSYDVKMKEKGDIPEGYSVSREKKERFSLILESASTNQTSMYLCASKYRGGNEKLFFGSGTQLSVL.

The table lists this clonotype with many counts. The CDR3, as DNA: TGTGCCAGCAGTCCGCGGGACATTCGGGGTAACATTCAGTACTTC. Translating it yields CASSPRDIRGNIQYF. This rearrangement joins TRBV12-3 or TRBV12-4 to TRBJ2-4; the D call may be TRBD1 or TRBD2 (6 bases each). The CDR3 contains 15 residues. Trimming pared 5 bases from V and 7 bases from J, leaving 18 bases between.

The CDR3: CASVLRTGKSAIQYF. For the CDR3, the DNA is TGTGCCAGTGTGCTTCGGACAGGGAAAAGTGCCATTCAGTACTTC. The chain links TRBV19 to TRBJ2-4; 8 bases align to TRBD1. The CDR3 is made up of 15 amino acids. Germline loops: CDR1 LNHDA, CDR2 SQIVND (reference sequence). The V gene end was trimmed by 8 bases and the J gene end by 9 bases; junction bases not matched to a gene: 15. Full variable domain (missing parts from reference TRBV19 and TRBJ2-4): DGGITQSPKYLFRKEGQNVTLSCEQNLNHDAMYWYRQDPGQGLRLIYYSQIVNDFQKGDIAEGYSVSREKKESFPLTVTSAQKNPTAFYLCASVLRTGKSAIQYFGAGTRLSVL.

Many counts were recorded for this clonotype. This chain links TRBV10-3 with TRBJ2-7; D is undetermined. This CDR3 is built from 12 residues. The germline CDR1 and CDR2 sequences are ENHRY and SYGVKD. Deletions cut 8 bases from V and 5 bases from J, with 13 bases between. The CDR3 sequence: CAIGWEGDEQYF. CDR3 DNA: TGTGCCATCGGATGGGAAGGCGACGAGCAGTACTTC.